These 15 T cell receptor beta chains came from one sample sequenced in a study of cytomegalovirus exposure and HLA in healthy donors. Primers for the PCR totalled 60 Vbeta and 13 Jbeta. TCRdb keeps only in-frame clones here, not all; method: immunoSEQ multiplex PCR. The sample has around 50,000 clones, roughly 60% seen once. Sequencing was done on a sample of PBMCs. The source is a human donor in good health.

This clone was recorded a few times. The chain employs TRBV6-5 and TRBJ1-1, with a tentative D call TRBD1 (6 bases). The germline gives CDR1 MNHEY, CDR2 SVGAGI. The CDR3 length is 15 residues. Trimming removed 10 bases at V and 4 bases at J, with 22 bases between. The CDR3 region is CATSKSGVSVTEAFF. The CDR3 DNA reads TGTGCCACCTCGAAGTCAGGGGTCAGCGTCACTGAAGCTTTCTTT.

This clone showed up just a few times. This chain joins TRBV5-1 and TRBJ1-1; TRBD1 matches at 7 bases. This CDR3 contains 15 residues. Losses at the gene ends were 5 bases for V and 1 base for J; bases not matched to a gene: 8. Germline V gene lookup returns CDR1 SGHRS and CDR2 YFSETQ. The CDR3, as DNA: TGCGCCAGCAGGACCGCGGGACAGCCGAACACTGAAGCTTTCTTT. Its translation is CASRTAGQPNTEAFF.

In its sample, this clone was seen a few times. This rearrangement joins TRBV2 to TRBJ1-6, with 9 positions matching TRBD1. V shed 6 bases and J 10 bases; nucleotides not matched to a gene: 10. CDR3 size: 15 residues. The germline V gene encodes CDR1 SNHLY and CDR2 FYNNEI. The CDR3 region has the DNA TGTGCCAGCAGGGCACAGGGGGCGTTAGGCTCACCCCTCCACTTT. Its protein product is CASRAQGALGSPLHF.

This clone has just a few counts. This CDR3 reads CASSQDWGHETQYF. The CDR3 region has the DNA TGCGCCAGCAGCCAAGATTGGGGGCACGAGACCCAGTACTTC. The rearrangement joins TRBV4-3 to TRBJ2-5; D possibly corresponds to TRBD1 (6 bases). Trimming took 0 bases from V and 5 from J, leaving 10 bases between them. This CDR3 is built from 14 residues. Germline CDR1 and CDR2: LGHNA and YSLEER.

This clone has only a few counts. The genes are TRBV11-2 and TRBJ1-2, with a possible D match to TRBD1 (5 bases). The CDR3 extends over 12 amino acids. Trimming stripped 8 bases from V and 6 bases from J, with 13 bases between. Germline V CDR1 and CDR2: SGHAT, FQNNGV. The CDR3 protein is CASRALRDGYTF. For the CDR3, the DNA is TGTGCCAGCCGTGCCCTCAGGGATGGCTACACCTTC.

The chain joins TRBV10-3 to TRBJ2-5; 8 nucleotides align to TRBD2. The germline CDR1 and CDR2 sequences are ENHRY and SYGVKD. This CDR3 has 14 amino acids. Trimming cost V 4 bases and J 5 bases; bases outside gene matches: 6. The DNA for the CDR3 is TGTGCCATCAGTGGGCTAGCGGGTCCGGAGACCCAGTACTTC. Translation: CAISGLAGPETQYF.

The chain combines TRBV2 with TRBJ1-6, with TRBD1 identical over 7 bases. V was pared by 11 bases and J by 6 bases, with 7 bases of the junction left unmatched. Per germline, CDR1 SNHLY and CDR2 FYNNEI. This CDR3 is built from 13 residues. CDR3 coding DNA: TGTGCCGGCTCGGGACAGATTAATTCACCCCTCCACTTT. The encoded protein is CAGSGQINSPLHF.

V and J are TRBV2 and TRBJ2-7; D not certain. The CDR3 totals 13 residues. The V end lost 7 bases, the J end lost 5 bases, and 15 bases lay between the germline ends. CDR1 is SNHLY, CDR2 FYNNEI, per germline. The DNA for the CDR3 is TGTGCCAGCAATAAGAGAGTCAGCGACGAGCAGTACTTC. It is translated as CASNKRVSDEQYF. Together with reference TRBV2 and TRBJ2-7, the CDR3 gives the full variable domain: EPEVTQTPSHQVTQMGQEVILRCVPISNHLYFYWYRQILGQKVEFLVSFYNNEISEKSEIFDDQFSVERPDGSNFTLKIRSTKLEDSAMYFCASNKRVSDEQYFGPGTRLTVT.

J is TRBJ2-4 and V is TRBV13; 11 bases line up with TRBD2. This CDR3 is 15 amino acids long. The J segment lost 6 bases and the V segment lost 2 bases, leaving 3 bases of the junction unmatched. Looked up from germline, CDR1 is PRHDT and CDR2 is FYEKMQ (reference sequence). CDR3 DNA: TGTGCCAGCAGCTTAATAGCGGGGGGGCTAAACATTCAGTACTTC. Protein product: CASSLIAGGLNIQYF. The full variable domain, completed using reference TRBV13 and TRBJ2-4, is AAGVIQSPRHLIKEKRETATLKCYPIPRHDTVYWYQQGPGQDPQFLISFYEKMQSDKGSIPDRFSAQQFSDYHSELNMSSLELGDSALYFCASSLIAGGLNIQYFGAGTRLSVL.

The chain joins TRBV27 to TRBJ1-6; D perhaps matches TRBD1 (5 bases). Per the germline V gene, CDR1 is MNHEY and CDR2 is SMNVEV (reference sequence). The V end lost 0 bases, the J end lost 7 bases, and 13 bases lay between the germline ends. The CDR3 is 16 residues long. The CDR3 here is CASSLSSGAENSPLHF. The CDR3 region has the DNA TGTGCCAGCAGTTTATCGAGTGGGGCCGAAAATTCACCCCTCCACTTT.

This rearrangement joins TRBV30 to TRBJ1-4, with a possible D match to TRBD1 (5 bases). This CDR3 region has 14 residues. Germline values: CDR1 GTSNPN, CDR2 SVGIG (reference sequence). Trimming cost V 3 bases and J 8 bases, with 16 bases left between them. CDR3 residues: CAWRSGGPGEKLFF. DNA for the CDR3: TGTGCCTGGAGGTCGGGGGGTCCCGGAGAAAAACTGTTTTTT.

This chain uses TRBV7-9 with TRBJ2-7, with TRBD2 as a possible D gene (5 bases). Germline V gene sequence: CDR1 SEHNR, CDR2 FQNEAQ (reference sequence). V was cut by 5 bases and J by 7 bases, with 15 bases left in between. The CDR3 contains 13 residues. As DNA, the CDR3 is TGTGCCAGCAGCCCAAAGACGGAGCGGGAGCAGTACTTC. It yields the protein CASSPKTEREQYF.

The chain uses TRBV9 and TRBJ1-1; 11 nucleotides match TRBD1. Germline CDR1 SGDLS, CDR2 YYNGEE. Unmatched junction bases numbered 3, after V lost 1 base and J lost 4 bases. The CDR3 contains 15 residues. For the CDR3, the DNA is TGTGCCAGCAGCGTACGGGGGACAGGGGGCACTGAAGCTTTCTTT. Residues: CASSVRGTGGTEAFF.

The chain employs TRBV6-1 and TRBJ2-7, with D possibly being TRBD1 (7 bases). The germline CDR1 and CDR2 sequences are MNHNS and SASEGT. The CDR3 has 16 amino acids. Trimming took 3 bases from V and 1 from J, leaving 16 bases between them. DNA for the CDR3: TGTGCCAGCAGTGATGCAGGGGGGACGGAATCCTACGAGCAGTACTTC. It is translated as CASSDAGGTESYEQYF.

This clone was detected only a few times. The chain carries TRBV30 and TRBJ2-5, with 8 positions matching TRBD2. Germline CDR1 reads GTSNPN; CDR2 reads SVGIG (reference sequence). This CDR3 is 14 amino acids long. The V and J ends lost 0 bases and 2 bases, in that order; junction bases with no gene match: 2. This chain's CDR3 is CAWSVGGAQETQYF. As DNA, the CDR3 is TGTGCCTGGAGTGTCGGGGGGGCTCAAGAGACCCAGTACTTC.